These 9 T cell receptor beta chains were sequenced from one sample in a study of blood T cell repertoires in COVID-19. Sequenced by immunoSEQ multiplex PCR; TCRdb stores in-frame clones only, minus some. The sample yields 250,000 to 300,000 clones, 80% to 95% seen once. Sequencing used PBMCs or T cells enriched from blood (not recorded which). The receptors were sampled from a woman in her 30s who had recovered from COVID-19.

The gene calls are TRBV9 and TRBJ2-7; 7 positions agree with TRBD1. Trimming at V came to 0 bases and at J to 5 bases, leaving 5 bases not matched to a gene. CDR3 length: 14 residues. Germline V gives CDR1 SGDLS, CDR2 YYNGEE. The CDR3: CASSVAGGVDEQYF. In DNA form, the CDR3 reads TGTGCCAGCAGCGTAGCAGGGGGAGTTGACGAGCAGTACTTC.

The rearrangement links TRBV28 to TRBJ2-7, with 10 bases identical to TRBD1. Germline V lookup: CDR1 MDHEN, CDR2 SYDVKM. V shed 5 bases, J shed 7 bases, and the junction held 11 bases outside the gene matches. This CDR3 contains 15 residues. In DNA form, the CDR3 reads TGTGCCAGCAGTCCGCCCGGGACAGGGGCAGGTGAGCAGTACTTC. Translating gives CASSPPGTGAGEQYF.

This chain links TRBV4-1 with TRBJ2-5, with D unresolved. This CDR3 is 15 amino acids long. The germline gives CDR1 MGHRA, CDR2 YSYEKL. V lost 3 bases and J 4 bases, leaving 15 bases between the germline ends. CDR3 nucleotides: TGCGCCAGCAGCCACGGCTTACACAGTCCAGAGACCCAGTACTTC. Translated: CASSHGLHSPETQYF.

The rearrangement links TRBV5-4 to TRBJ1-3; D is possibly TRBD1 (6 bases). CDR3 length: 15 residues. Germline V gene lookup returns CDR1 SGHNT and CDR2 YYREEE (reference sequence). Trimming removed 4 bases from V and 4 bases from J, with 15 bases in between. CDR3 residues: CASSIGGSQGNTIYF. The CDR3 nucleotides are TGTGCCAGCAGCATAGGGGGTTCTCAAGGAAACACCATATATTTT.

The V gene is TRBV7-2, the J gene TRBJ1-4, with 7 bases that match TRBD1. V shed 1 base, J shed 7 bases, and the junction held 9 bases outside the gene matches. Per the germline V gene, CDR1 is SGHTA and CDR2 is FQGNSA. The CDR3 sequence is 16 residues long. The CDR3 here is CASSLGLRGHGEKLFF. As DNA, the CDR3 is TGTGCCAGCAGCTTAGGATTAAGGGGGCATGGTGAAAAACTGTTTTTT. Full variable domain (outside the CDR3, taken from reference TRBV7-2 and TRBJ1-4): GAGVSQSPSNKVTEKGKDVELRCDPISGHTALYWYRQSLGQGLEFLIYFQGNSAPDKSGLPSDRFSAERTGGSVSTLTIQRTQQEDSAVYLCASSLGLRGHGEKLFFGSGTQLSVL.

J is TRBJ1-5 and V is TRBV6-1; a weak D match, TRBD1 (5 bases). The germline V gene encodes CDR1 MNHNS and CDR2 SASEGT. The CDR3 has 13 amino acids. V was cut by 2 bases and J by 7 bases, with 9 bases left in between. Here the CDR3 DNA reads TGTGCCAGCAGTGAAAAGGGGTCCCAGCCCCAGCATTTT. Amino acids: CASSEKGSQPQHF.

This chain links TRBV6-6 with TRBJ2-3; TRBD2 aligns across 8 bases. This CDR3 region has 16 residues. CDR1 and CDR2 (germline): MNHNY, SVGAGI (reference sequence). V lost 7 bases to trimming and J lost 7 bases; unmatched junction nucleotides: 16. The CDR3 protein is CASTPLSGMGIHTQYF. Here the CDR3 DNA reads TGTGCCAGCACCCCCCTTAGCGGGATGGGCATTCATACGCAGTATTTT.

The V call is TRBV3-1 (or the pseudogene TRBV3-2), the J call TRBJ2-1; D call uncertain. The ends were cut back, 0 bases at V and 2 bases at J, with 14 bases in the middle. The CDR3 loop spans 17 amino acids. The germline V gene has CDR1 LGHDT and CDR2 YNNKEL (reference sequence). The CDR3 DNA follows: TGTGCCAGCAGCCAAGATCGGAGAGTATCAACCTACAATGAGCAGTTCTTC. This translates into CASSQDRRVSTYNEQFF.

This clone was detected many times. The V gene is TRBV4-3, the J gene TRBJ2-2, with a possible D match to TRBD2 (6 bases). V shed 4 bases and J shed 7 bases, with 13 bases lying between them. The CDR3 covers 14 residues. The V gene's germline CDR1 is LGHNA and CDR2 YSLEER. The CDR3 sequence is CASSRSKEGGELFF. DNA of the CDR3: TGCGCCAGCAGCCGGTCCAAGGAGGGCGGGGAGCTGTTTTTT.